This T cell receptor beta chain was profiled in a study of blood T cell repertoires in COVID-19 (dated by TCRdb to about 2020). Regarding the research as a whole: Samples from collaborators originated in the United States, Italy and Spain and spanned both the acute and convalescent phases of COVID-19. The material from the prospective study consisted of cDNA or gDNA derived from T cells, B-cell-depleted T cells, or PBMCs. The dataset comprised deeply sampled blood TCRbeta repertoires from subjects exposed to, actively infected with, or recovered from COVID-19. A freely available public database, intended as a resource for researchers studying the immune response to SARS-CoV-2, is where the repertoires were released. The samples were drawn from two sources: the first 160 participants of the ongoing ImmuneRACE study, and fewer than 1,500 subjects contributed by 6 global collaborators. Nearly every sample came with metadata listing a de-identified subject ID, COVID-19 status, age in years and sex. Where available, HLA class I and class II types were taken from metadata supplied by the sample provider and were not determined by assay-based typing. Study-level results and caveats: The quantity of clinical and demographic metadata differed by source and by participant and was supplied without curation.

Another Seattle source contributed samples from volunteer blood donors who had recovered from COVID-19. Each collaborating institution followed its own protocols to collect whole blood in K2EDTA tubes. For TCRbeta analysis, collaborator samples were shipped as frozen whole blood, as isolated PBMCs, or as DNA extracted from either sample type. From cysteine to phenylalanine, the CDR3 is 12 amino acids long. The only DNA kept is the CDR3, 36 bases in frame from the first base. V is shortened by 8 bases, J by 4 bases, and the region joining them spans 11 bases. CDR1 and CDR2 are drawn from the germline V gene: MNHEY, SVGAGI. The immunoSEQ Assay, a bias-controlled multiplex PCR, was used to amplify TCRbeta CDR3 regions from genomic DNA. In the paper's pipeline: Nucleated cell counts per sample were estimated from amplification of reference gene primers within the assay. To quantify the absolute abundance of each unique TCRbeta CDR3 rearrangement, sequence reads were collapsed and filtered. For each sample, productive Simpson clonality was calculated as the square root of Simpson's diversity index across productive rearrangements. TCRdb took over this immuneACCESS table, retaining in-frame rearrangements with V and J assigned. Such tables are incomplete; in checked studies, under half of the missing clones stem from an unresolved V gene, and the remainder is unexplained. V, J and clone size are taken as reported in that table, and D and trimming were inferred from the DNA itself. Here the sample has roughly 240,000 clones; 75% to 85% occur a single time. Approximately 2.3% of the sample is in the top ten clones.

The count of this clone is one. The antigen this receptor binds is unknown. No quality values exist for individual bases; no much larger clone is one base distant. The chain was built from TRBV6-5 and TRBJ1-1; confidence is insufficient to name the D gene. The sequenced material came from peripheral blood. The TCR sequence derives from a man aged 35 to 55 who had recovered from COVID-19. CDR3 sequence: CASLNFGTEAFF. The sequenced DNA: TGTGCCAGCTTGAATTTCGGCACTGAAGCTTTCTTT.